These 10 T cell receptor beta chains share one sample of origin, sequenced in a study of shared clonotypes between healthy human individuals (dated by TCRdb to the early 2020s). The receptor library was made with the immunoSEQ multiplex PCR assay. TCRdb limited this immuneACCESS table to in-frame rearrangements with V and J called. A share of clones is missing; checked studies link under half to unresolved V genes, and the rest is unexplained. The sample includes about 2.3 million clones, with roughly 93% observed a single time. The ten largest clonotypes hold under 0.45% of the sample. The sample taken for sequencing was naive CD4+ T cells from PBMCs. The cell subset or site label of this sample denotes: CD45RA+ positively selected. The receptors derive from a man in his late teens or twenties in good health. Some clones in this sample may be carry-over from other donors' samples.

V and J are TRBV7-2 and TRBJ2-2, with TRBD2 as a possible D gene (5 bases). Germline-derived CDR1 and CDR2 are SGHTA and FQGNSA. The V gene lost 5 bases and the J gene lost 4 bases, with 5 bases spanning the gap. The CDR3 contains 12 residues. Here the CDR3 DNA reads TGTGCCAGCAGCGGAGGCACCGGGGAGCTGTTTTTT. It yields the protein CASSGGTGELFF.

This chain joins TRBV9 and TRBJ2-7, with unresolved D. CDR1 and CDR2 (germline): SGDLS, YYNGEE. Between the trimmed V and J ends, which lost 4 bases and 1 base, there was a span of 12 bases. The CDR3 consists of 14 residues. The CDR3 here is CASSPMTPSYEQYF. The CDR3 DNA sequence: TGTGCCAGCAGCCCAATGACTCCTTCCTACGAGCAGTACTTC. Full variable domain (outside the CDR3, taken from reference TRBV9 and TRBJ2-7): DSGVTQTPKHLITATGQRVTLRCSPRSGDLSVYWYQQSLDQGLQFLIQYYNGEERAKGNILERFSAQQFPDLHSELNLSSLELGDSALYFCASSPMTPSYEQYFGPGTRLTVT.

V and J are TRBV18 and TRBJ2-1; 8 bases agree with TRBD1. In germline, CDR1 is KGHSH, CDR2 LQKENI. This CDR3 is 15 amino acids long. V lost 0 bases to trimming and J lost 8 bases; unmatched junction nucleotides: 6. The chain's CDR3 is CASSPPDRVGDEQFF. The CDR3 coding sequence is TGTGCCAGCTCACCACCGGACAGGGTAGGCGATGAGCAGTTCTTC. The whole variable domain, filled in from reference TRBV18 and TRBJ2-1, reads NAGVMQNPRHLVRRRGQEARLRCSPMKGHSHVYWYRQLPEEGLKFMVYLQKENIIDESGMPKERFSAEFPKEGPSILRIQQVVRGDSAAYFCASSPPDRVGDEQFFGPGTRLTVL.

The J gene is TRBJ1-4, the V gene TRBV30; no firm D call. Germline values: CDR1 GTSNPN, CDR2 SVGIG (reference sequence). V shed 2 bases and J shed 7 bases, with 14 bases lying between them. There are 14 residues in the CDR3. In DNA, the CDR3 is TGTGCCTGGAGTCTGCGGGGAGGCGCTGAAAAACTGTTTTTT. Amino acids: CAWSLRGGAEKLFF.

About this clone: Other DNA sequences in this sample translate to the same CDR3. This chain uses TRBV5-4 with TRBJ1-3; D is perhaps TRBD1 (6 bases). Germline assignment: CDR1 SGHNT and CDR2 YYREEE (reference sequence). CDR3 length: 14 amino acids. The V and J ends lost 4 bases and 1 base respectively, with 9 bases between them. CDR3 amino acids: CASSQGGSGNTIYF. Written as DNA, the CDR3 is TGTGCCAGCAGCCAAGGGGGGTCTGGAAACACCATATATTTT.

V gene TRBV2 combines with J gene TRBJ1-2; D is unclear. CDR3 length equals 14 residues. Germline V gene lookup returns CDR1 SNHLY and CDR2 FYNNEI. Trimming took 7 bases from V and 0 from J, leaving 12 bases between them. Here the CDR3 DNA reads TGTGCCAGCAAACGGGGTTTAGCTAACTATGGCTACACCTTC. Translating gives CASKRGLANYGYTF.

The chain is built from TRBV28 and TRBJ1-1, with D perhaps TRBD1 (5 bases). Trimming took off 6 bases at V and 0 bases at J, with 14 bases between the two ends. Germline CDR1 is MDHEN and CDR2 is SYDVKM. The CDR3 covers 15 residues. The chain's CDR3 is CASSRPQGVNTEAFF. The CDR3 DNA reads TGTGCCAGCAGCAGGCCCCAGGGAGTGAACACTGAAGCTTTCTTT.

The chain carries TRBV21-1 and TRBJ2-7. TRBV21-1 is described as a pseudogene. This CDR3 has 14 amino acids. CDR3 protein: CASSPRHPSYEQYF. The CDR3, as DNA: TGTGCCAGCAGCCCTCGCCATCCCTCCTACGAGCAGTACTTC.

V usage is TRBV11-2 and J usage is TRBJ2-5; D is unclear. CDR1 SGHAT and CDR2 FQNNGV come from the germline V gene. The CDR3 is made up of 14 amino acids. V was pared by 5 bases and J by 5 bases, with 15 bases between. As DNA, the CDR3 is TGTGCCAGCAGCATTACAGTACCGGTCGAGACCCAGTACTTC. Protein sequence: CASSITVPVETQYF.

The V call is TRBV29-1, the J call TRBJ1-2; D perhaps matches TRBD1 (6 bases). CDR1 is SQVTM, CDR2 ANQGSEA, per germline. V lost 5 bases to trimming and J lost 8 bases, with 27 bases between them. The CDR3 covers 16 residues. The DNA of the CDR3 is TGCAGCGTTCCTATCCTCCAAACCGGGACACGGGAGGGCTACACCTTC. Its protein product is CSVPILQTGTREGYTF. The entire variable domain, with the rest obtained from reference TRBV29-1 and TRBJ1-2, is as follows: SAVISQKPSRDICQRGTSLTIQCQVDSQVTMMFWYRQQPGQSLTLIATANQGSEATYESGFVIDKFPISRPNLTFSTLTVSNMSPEDSSIYLCSVPILQTGTREGYTFGSGTRLTVV.